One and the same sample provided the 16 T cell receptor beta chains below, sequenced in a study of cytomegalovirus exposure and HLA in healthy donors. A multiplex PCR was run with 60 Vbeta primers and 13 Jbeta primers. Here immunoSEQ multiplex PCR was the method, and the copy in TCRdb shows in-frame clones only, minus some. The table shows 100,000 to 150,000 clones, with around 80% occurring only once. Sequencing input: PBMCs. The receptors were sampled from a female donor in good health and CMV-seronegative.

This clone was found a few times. The CDR3 reads CASSLDVQGNEQFF. In DNA, the CDR3 is TGCGCCAGCAGCTTGGATGTACAGGGCAATGAGCAGTTCTTC. The V call is TRBV5-1, the J call TRBJ2-1, with TRBD1 as a possible D gene (6 bases). The V end lost 0 bases, the J end lost 6 bases, and 10 bases lay between the germline ends. Germline CDR1 is SGHRS and CDR2 is YFSETQ. The CDR3 is 14 amino acids.

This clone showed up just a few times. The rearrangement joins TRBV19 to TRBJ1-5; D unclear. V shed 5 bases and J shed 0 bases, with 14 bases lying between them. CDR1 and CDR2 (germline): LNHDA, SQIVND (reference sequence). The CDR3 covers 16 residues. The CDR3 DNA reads TGTGCCAGTAGTCCCTCCGAGAGGAATAGCAATCAGCCCCAGCATTTT. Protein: CASSPSERNSNQPQHF.

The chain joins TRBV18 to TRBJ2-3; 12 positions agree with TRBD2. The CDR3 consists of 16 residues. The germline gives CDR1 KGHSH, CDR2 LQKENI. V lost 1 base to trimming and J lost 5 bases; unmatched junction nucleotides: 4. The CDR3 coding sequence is TGTGCCAGCTCACCACGACTAGCGGGAGATCTAGATACGCAGTATTTT. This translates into CASSPRLAGDLDTQYF.

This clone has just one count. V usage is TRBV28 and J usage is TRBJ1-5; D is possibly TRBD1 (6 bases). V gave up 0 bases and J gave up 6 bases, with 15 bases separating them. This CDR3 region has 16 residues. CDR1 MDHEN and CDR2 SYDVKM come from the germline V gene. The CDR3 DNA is TGTGCCAGCAGTTTATGGGGACAAGGATATGGTCAGCCCCAGCATTTT. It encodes CASSLWGQGYGQPQHF.

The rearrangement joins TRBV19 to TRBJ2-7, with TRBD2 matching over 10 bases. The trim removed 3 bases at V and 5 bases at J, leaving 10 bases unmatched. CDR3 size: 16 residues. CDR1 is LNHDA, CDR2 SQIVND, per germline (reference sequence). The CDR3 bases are TGTGCCAGTAGTATGCGGGCTAGCGGGAGCTTCGACGAGCAGTACTTC. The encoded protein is CASSMRASGSFDEQYF.

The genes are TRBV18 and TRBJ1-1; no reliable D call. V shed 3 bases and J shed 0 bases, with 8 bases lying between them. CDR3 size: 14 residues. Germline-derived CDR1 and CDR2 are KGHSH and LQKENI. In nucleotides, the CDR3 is TGTGCCAGCTCACCTAACACAGTGAACACTGAAGCTTTCTTT. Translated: CASSPNTVNTEAFF.

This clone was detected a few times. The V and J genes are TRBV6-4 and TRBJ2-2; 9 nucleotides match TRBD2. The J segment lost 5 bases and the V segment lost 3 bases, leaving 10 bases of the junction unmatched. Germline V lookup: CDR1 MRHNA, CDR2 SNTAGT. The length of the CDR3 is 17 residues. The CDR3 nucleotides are TGTGCCAGCAGTGAAGAAAGAGGAGCGGGAGGTACCGGGGAGCTGTTTTTT. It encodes CASSEERGAGGTGELFF.

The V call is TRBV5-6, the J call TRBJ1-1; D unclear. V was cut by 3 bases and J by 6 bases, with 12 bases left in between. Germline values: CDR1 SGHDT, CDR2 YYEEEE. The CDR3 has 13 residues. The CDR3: CASSSKPNAEAFF. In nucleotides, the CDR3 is TGTGCCAGCAGCTCCAAACCTAACGCTGAAGCTTTCTTT.

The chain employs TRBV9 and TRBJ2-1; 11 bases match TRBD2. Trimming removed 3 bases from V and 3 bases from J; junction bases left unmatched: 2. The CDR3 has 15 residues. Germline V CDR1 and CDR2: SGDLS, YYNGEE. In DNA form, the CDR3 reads TGTGCCAGCAGCGAGACTAGCGGGGACTACAATGAGCAGTTCTTC. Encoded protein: CASSETSGDYNEQFF.

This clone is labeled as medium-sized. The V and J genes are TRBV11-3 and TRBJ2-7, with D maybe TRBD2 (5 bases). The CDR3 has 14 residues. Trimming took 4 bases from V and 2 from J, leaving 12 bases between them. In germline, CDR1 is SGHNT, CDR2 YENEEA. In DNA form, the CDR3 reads TGTGCCAGCAGCTCACGGGATGTTCCCTACGAGCAGTACTTC. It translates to CASSSRDVPYEQYF.

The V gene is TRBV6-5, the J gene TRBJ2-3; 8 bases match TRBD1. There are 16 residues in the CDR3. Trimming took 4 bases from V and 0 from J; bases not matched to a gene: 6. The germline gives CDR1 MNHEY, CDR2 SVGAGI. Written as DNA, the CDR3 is TGTGCCAGCAGTTTGTCCAGGGGGCGCAGCACAGATACGCAGTATTTT. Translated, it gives CASSLSRGRSTDTQYF.

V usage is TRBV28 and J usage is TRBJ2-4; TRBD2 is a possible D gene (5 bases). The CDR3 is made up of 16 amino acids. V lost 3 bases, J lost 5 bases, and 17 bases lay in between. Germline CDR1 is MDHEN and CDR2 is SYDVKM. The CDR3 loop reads CASSLYLAQLENIQYF. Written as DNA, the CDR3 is TGTGCCAGCAGTTTGTATCTAGCACAACTAGAAAACATTCAGTACTTC.

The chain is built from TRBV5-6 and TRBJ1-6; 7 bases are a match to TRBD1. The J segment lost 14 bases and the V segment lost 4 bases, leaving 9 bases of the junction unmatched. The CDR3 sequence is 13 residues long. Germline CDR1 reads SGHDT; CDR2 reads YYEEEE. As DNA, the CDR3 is TGTGCCAGCAGCAATACAGGGGTGGAGGCCCTCCACTTT. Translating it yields CASSNTGVEALHF.

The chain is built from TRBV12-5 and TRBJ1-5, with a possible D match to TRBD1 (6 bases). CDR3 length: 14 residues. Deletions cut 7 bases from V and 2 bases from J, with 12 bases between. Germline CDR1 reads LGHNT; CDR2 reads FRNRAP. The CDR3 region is CASVTGLGNQPQHF. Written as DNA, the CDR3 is TGTGCTAGTGTCACAGGGTTGGGCAATCAGCCCCAGCATTTT.

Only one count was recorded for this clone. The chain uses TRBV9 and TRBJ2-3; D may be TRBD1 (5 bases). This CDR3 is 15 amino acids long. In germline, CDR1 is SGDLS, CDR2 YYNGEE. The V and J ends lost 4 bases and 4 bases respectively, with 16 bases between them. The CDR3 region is CASSLNTGAPDTQYF. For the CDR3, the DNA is TGTGCCAGCAGCCTCAACACAGGTGCCCCAGATACGCAGTATTTT.

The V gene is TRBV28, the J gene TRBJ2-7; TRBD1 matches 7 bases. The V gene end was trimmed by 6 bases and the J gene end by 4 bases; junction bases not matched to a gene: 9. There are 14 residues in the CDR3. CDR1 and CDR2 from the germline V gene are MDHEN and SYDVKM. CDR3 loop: CASSRRQGVYEQYF. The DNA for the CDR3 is TGTGCCAGCAGCCGCCGGCAGGGGGTTTACGAGCAGTACTTC. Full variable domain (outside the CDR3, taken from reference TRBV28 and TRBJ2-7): DVKVTQSSRYLVKRTGEKVFLECVQDMDHENMFWYRQDPGLGLRLIYFSYDVKMKEKGDIPEGYSVSREKKERFSLILESASTNQTSMYLCASSRRQGVYEQYFGPGTRLTVT.